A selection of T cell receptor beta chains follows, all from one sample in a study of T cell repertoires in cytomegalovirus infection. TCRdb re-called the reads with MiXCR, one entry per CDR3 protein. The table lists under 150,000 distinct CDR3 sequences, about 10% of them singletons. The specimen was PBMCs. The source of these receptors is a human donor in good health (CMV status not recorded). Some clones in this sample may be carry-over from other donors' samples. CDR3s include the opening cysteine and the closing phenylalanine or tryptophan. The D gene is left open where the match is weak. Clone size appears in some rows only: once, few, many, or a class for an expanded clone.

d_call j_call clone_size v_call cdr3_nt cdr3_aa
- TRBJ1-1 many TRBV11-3 TGTGCCAGCAGCTTAGATGGAAGGACTGAAGCTTTCTTT CASSLDGRTEAFF
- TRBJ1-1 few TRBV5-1 TGCGCCAGCAGCTCCCCCGAACAGGGACTCACTGAAGCTTTCTTT CASSSPEQGLTEAFF
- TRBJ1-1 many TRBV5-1 TGCGCCAGCAGCCTGACCGGGACACCGAACACTGAAGCTTTCTTT CASSLTGTPNTEAFF
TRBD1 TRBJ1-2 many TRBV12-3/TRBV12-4 TGTGCCAGCAGTGGGGACAGGGTGAACTATGGCTACACCTTC CASSGDRVNYGYTF
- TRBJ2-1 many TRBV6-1 TGTACCAGCAGGACCGCATTCAATGAGCAGTTCTTC CTSRTAFNEQFF
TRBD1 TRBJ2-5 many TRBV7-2 TGTGCCAGCAGCTCAGGGGACAGGGGGCTAAGGGAGACCCAGTACTTC CASSSGDRGLRETQYF
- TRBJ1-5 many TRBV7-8 TGTGCCAGCAGCAGCGGACGAATTCTCAATCAGCCCCAGCATTTT CASSSGRILNQPQHF
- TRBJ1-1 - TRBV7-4 TGTGCCAGCAGCTTAGAGGTCACTGAAGCTTTCTTT CASSLEVTEAFF
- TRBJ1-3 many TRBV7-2 TGTGCCAGCAGCTTAGTCGGGCAGTCGGGCTCTGGAAACACCATATATTTT CASSLVGQSGSGNTIYF
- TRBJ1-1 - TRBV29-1 TGCAGCGCACCGGGGCCCTTGAACACTGAAGCTTTCTTT CSAPGPLNTEAFF
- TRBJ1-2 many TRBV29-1 TGCAGCGTAAACAGGGTAACTAACTATGGCTACACCTTC CSVNRVTNYGYTF
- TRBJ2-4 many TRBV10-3 TGTGCCATCAGTGAGGGAGGGCTCCTGGGCCTAAACATTCAGTACTTC CAISEGGLLGLNIQYF
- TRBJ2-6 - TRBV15 TGTGCCACCAGATTGGGAGACTCTGGGGCCAACGTCCTGACTTTC CATRLGDSGANVLTF
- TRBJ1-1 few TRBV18 TGTGCCAGCTCACCATTAGGGTCCGAGACAGCGAACACTGAAGCTTTCTTT CASSPLGSETANTEAFF
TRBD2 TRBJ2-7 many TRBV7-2 TGTGCCAGCAGCTTACCTCTAGCGGGGGGGCGAGAGCAGTACTTC CASSLPLAGGREQYF
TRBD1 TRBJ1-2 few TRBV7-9 TGTGCCAGCAGCTTAGAGGCAGGGGGAAGCTATGGCTACACCTTC CASSLEAGGSYGYTF
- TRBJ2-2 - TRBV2 TGTGCCAGCAGGGAAGGAGCCCCCACCGGGGAGCTGTTTTTT CASREGAPTGELFF
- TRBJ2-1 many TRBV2 TGTGCCAGCAGTGAATTATGGCAGATCAATGAGCAGTTCTTC CASSELWQINEQFF
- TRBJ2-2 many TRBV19 TGTGCCAGTAGTATATTGGGGGGCCCCGGGGAGCTGTTTTTT CASSILGGPGELFF
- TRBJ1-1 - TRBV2 TGTGGCAGCAGTGATTTGGACAGTTTGAACGCTGAAGCTTTCTTT CGSSDLDSLNAEAFF
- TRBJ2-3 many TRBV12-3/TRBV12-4 TGTGCCAGCAGTTTCTCCCTAGATACGCAGTATTTT CASSFSLDTQYF
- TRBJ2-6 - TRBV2 TGTGCCAGCAGTGAGCACGGTGGTTCTGGGGCCAACGTCCTGACTTTC CASSEHGGSGANVLTF
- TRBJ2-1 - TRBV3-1 TGTGCCAGCAGCCAGAGGGTAAGAGAGCAGTTCTTC CASSQRVREQFF
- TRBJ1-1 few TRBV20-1 TGCAGTGCCAACGGGGTGGGGACTCGGTTGTATACTGAAGCTTTCTTT CSANGVGTRLYTEAFF